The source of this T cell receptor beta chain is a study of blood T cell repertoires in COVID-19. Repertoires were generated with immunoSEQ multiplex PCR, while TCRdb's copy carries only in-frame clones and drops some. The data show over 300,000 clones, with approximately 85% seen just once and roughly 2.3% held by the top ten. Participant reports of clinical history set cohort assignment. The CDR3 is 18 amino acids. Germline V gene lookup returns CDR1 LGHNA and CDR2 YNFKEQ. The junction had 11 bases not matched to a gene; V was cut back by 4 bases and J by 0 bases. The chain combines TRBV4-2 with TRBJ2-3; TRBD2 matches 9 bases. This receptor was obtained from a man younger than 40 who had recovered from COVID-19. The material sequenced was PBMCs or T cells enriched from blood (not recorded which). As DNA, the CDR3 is TGTGCCAGCAGCCCCATTACAGCGGGGGGACTCAGCACAGATACGCAGTATTTT. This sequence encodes CASSPITAGGLSTDTQYF.